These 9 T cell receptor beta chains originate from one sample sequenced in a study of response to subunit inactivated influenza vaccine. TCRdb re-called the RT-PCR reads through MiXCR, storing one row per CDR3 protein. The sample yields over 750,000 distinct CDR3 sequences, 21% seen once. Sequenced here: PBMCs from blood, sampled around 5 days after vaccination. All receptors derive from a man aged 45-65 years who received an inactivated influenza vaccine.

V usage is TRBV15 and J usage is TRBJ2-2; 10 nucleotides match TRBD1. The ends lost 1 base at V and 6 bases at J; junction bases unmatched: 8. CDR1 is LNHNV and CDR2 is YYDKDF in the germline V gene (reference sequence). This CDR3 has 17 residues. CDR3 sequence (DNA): TGTGCCACCAGCAGAGGGAGGGACAGGGGTGGAGCCGGGGAGCTGTTTTTT. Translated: CATSRGRDRGGAGELFF.

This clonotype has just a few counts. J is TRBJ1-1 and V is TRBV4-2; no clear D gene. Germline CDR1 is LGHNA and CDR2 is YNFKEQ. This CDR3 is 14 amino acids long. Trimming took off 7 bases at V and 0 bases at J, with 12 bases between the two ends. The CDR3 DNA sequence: TGTGCCAGCACTGAGGGAGATATGAACACTGAAGCTTTCTTT. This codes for CASTEGDMNTEAFF.

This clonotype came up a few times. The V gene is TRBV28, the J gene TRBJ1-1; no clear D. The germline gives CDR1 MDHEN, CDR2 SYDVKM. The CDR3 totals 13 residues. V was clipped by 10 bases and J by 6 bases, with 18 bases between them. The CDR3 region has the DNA TGTGCCACCACAGCGTCCGGGCATCCTGAAGCTTTCTTT. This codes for CATTASGHPEAFF.

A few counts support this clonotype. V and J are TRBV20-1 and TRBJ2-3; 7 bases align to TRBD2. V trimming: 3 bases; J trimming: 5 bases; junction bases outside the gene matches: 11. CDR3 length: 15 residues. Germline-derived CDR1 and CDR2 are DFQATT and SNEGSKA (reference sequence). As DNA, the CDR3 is TGCAGTGCTAGTTCTGCTAGCGGATTACAAGATACGCAGTATTTT. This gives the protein CSASSASGLQDTQYF.

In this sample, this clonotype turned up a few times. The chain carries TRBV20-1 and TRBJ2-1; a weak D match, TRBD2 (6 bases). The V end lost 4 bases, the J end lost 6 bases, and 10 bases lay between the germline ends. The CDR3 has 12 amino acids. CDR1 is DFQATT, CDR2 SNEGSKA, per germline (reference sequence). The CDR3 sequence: CSATTSFNEQFF. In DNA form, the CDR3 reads TGCAGTGCTACGACTAGTTTCAATGAGCAGTTCTTC.

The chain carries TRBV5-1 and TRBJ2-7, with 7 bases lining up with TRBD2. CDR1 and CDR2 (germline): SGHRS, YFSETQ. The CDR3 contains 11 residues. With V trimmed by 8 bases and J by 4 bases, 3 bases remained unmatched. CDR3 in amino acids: CARGGDYEQYF. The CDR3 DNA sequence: TGCGCCAGGGGGGGGGATTACGAGCAGTACTTC.

CDR3 in amino acids: CASSPRVEVNSPLHF. In DNA form, the CDR3 reads TGTGCCAGCAGCCCTCGGGTCGAAGTTAATTCACCCCTCCACTTT. V is TRBV7-6 and J is TRBJ1-6; no definite D call. The V end was cut by 5 bases, the J end by 6 bases, with 14 bases between. Germline V lookup: CDR1 SGHVS, CDR2 FNYEAQ. This CDR3 has 15 residues.

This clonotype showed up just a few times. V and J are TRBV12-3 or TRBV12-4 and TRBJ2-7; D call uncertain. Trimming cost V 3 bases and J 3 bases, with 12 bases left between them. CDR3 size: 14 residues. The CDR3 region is CASSFRWSNYEQYF. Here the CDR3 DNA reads TGTGCCAGCAGTTTTCGTTGGTCTAACTACGAGCAGTACTTC.

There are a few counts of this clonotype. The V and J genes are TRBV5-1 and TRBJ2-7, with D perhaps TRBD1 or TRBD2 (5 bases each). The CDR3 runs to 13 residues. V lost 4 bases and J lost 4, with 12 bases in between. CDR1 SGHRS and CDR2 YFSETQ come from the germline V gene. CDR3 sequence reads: CASSNGASYEQYF. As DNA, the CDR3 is TGCGCCAGCAGCAACGGGGCAAGTTACGAGCAGTACTTC.